The rows below give T cell receptor beta chains drawn from one sample of a study of blood T cells in healthy people across ages. In TCRdb, the 5' RACE reads were re-called with MiXCR into one record per CDR3 protein. The data contain about 1,800,000 distinct CDR3 sequences, roughly 30% of them singletons. The sample consisted of blood. These receptors all come from a woman aged 25 to 39 in good health. CDR3s include the opening cysteine and the closing phenylalanine or tryptophan. A D gene is named only where the DNA matches it firmly. A clone size is listed for some rows: how often the clone was seen (once, few, many), or a class if it is expanded.

d_call	v_call	clone_size	j_call	cdr3_aa	cdr3_nt
TRBD2	TRBV5-1	-	TRBJ2-7	CAGSLVGGYEQYF	TGCGCCGGCAGCTTGGTGGGGGGGTACGAGCAGTACTTC
-	TRBV20-1	few	TRBJ1-4	CSARAGPGGEKLFF	TGCAGTGCTAGAGCCGGGCCCGGCGGTGAAAAACTGTTTTTT
-	TRBV9	few	TRBJ2-2	CASSPPPAENTGELFF	TGTGCCAGCAGCCCACCCCCCGCGGAGAACACCGGGGAGCTGTTTTTT
TRBD2	TRBV6-5	-	TRBJ2-3	CASSYSLPGGPVDTQYF	TGTGCCAGCAGTTACTCTCTCCCGGGGGGGCCGGTAGATACGCAGTATTTT
TRBD1	TRBV28	-	TRBJ2-4	CASSLQGTIEYF	TGTGCCAGCAGCCTACAGGGGACCATTGAGTACTTC
-	TRBV4-1	-	TRBJ1-3	CASSQDGVSGNTIYF	TGCGCCAGCAGCCAAGATGGAGTATCTGGAAACACCATATATTTT
-	TRBV27	-	TRBJ2-3	CASSFGPITDTQYF	TGTGCCAGCAGTTTCGGGCCAATCACAGATACGCAGTATTTT
TRBD1	TRBV4-1	many	TRBJ2-7	CASSTQDRGNYEQYF	TGCGCCAGCAGCACCCAAGACAGGGGAAACTACGAGCAGTACTTC
-	TRBV5-6	-	TRBJ2-2	CASSFMNTGERFF	TGTGCCAGCAGCTTCATGAACACCGGGGAGCGGTTTTTT
-	TRBV6-5	few	TRBJ2-1	CASRPALGTYNEQFF	TGTGCCAGCAGGCCCGCGTTGGGCACCTACAATGAGCAGTTCTTC
TRBD2	TRBV7-2	-	TRBJ2-3	CASSPPGAGVSDTQYF	TGTGCCAGCAGCCCGCCTGGCGCGGGAGTAAGTGATACGCAGTATTTT
-	TRBV5-1	-	TRBJ1-5	CASSPVVGSNQPQHF	TGCGCCAGCAGCCCCGTCGTTGGGAGCAATCAGCCCCAGCATTTT
-	TRBV5-1	-	TRBJ2-1	CVSSLEGQGIDEQFF	TGCGTCAGCAGCTTGGAGGGGCAGGGGATAGATGAGCAGTTCTTC
-	TRBV18	-	TRBJ1-5	CASRPSEGNQPQHF	TGTGCCAGCCGCCCGTCCGAGGGCAATCAGCCCCAGCATTTT
-	TRBV27	-	TRBJ1-2	CASSYQGWGAGYTF	TGTGCCAGCAGTTATCAGGGCTGGGGGGCTGGCTACACCTTC
TRBD1	TRBV10-3	-	TRBJ2-2	CAIREGQESGELFF	TGTGCCATCAGGGAGGGACAGGAGTCCGGGGAGCTGTTTTTT
TRBD1	TRBV9	-	TRBJ1-5	CASSAQGQASQPQHF	TGTGCCAGCAGCGCACAGGGGCAGGCCAGTCAGCCCCAGCATTTT
TRBD2	TRBV25-1	few	TRBJ2-7	CASGTSGSTSEQYF	TGTGCCAGCGGGACTAGCGGGTCTACATCAGAGCAGTACTTC
TRBD1	TRBV29-1	many	TRBJ1-1	CSVTRDRSSEAFF	TGCAGCGTGACCCGGGACAGGTCGTCTGAAGCTTTCTTT
-	TRBV28	many	TRBJ1-2	CASRDSPNYGYTF	TGTGCCAGCAGGGACAGCCCAAACTATGGCTACACCTTC
-	TRBV30	few	TRBJ1-5	CAWGESNQPQHF	TGTGCCTGGGGGGAGAGCAATCAGCCCCAGCATTTT
-	TRBV12-3/TRBV12-4	-	TRBJ1-4	CASRPGSGSEKLFF	TGTGCTAGCAGGCCAGGGTCCGGGAGTGAAAAACTGTTTTTT
-	TRBV2	-	TRBJ2-5	CASKRTAGGETQYF	TGTGCCAGCAAAAGGACGGCAGGCGGCGAGACCCAGTACTTC
-	TRBV10-2	many	TRBJ1-1	CASTPDRILGSEAFF	TGCGCCAGCACCCCCGACAGGATTCTTGGTTCTGAAGCTTTCTTT
-	TRBV6-2/TRBV6-3	-	TRBJ1-2	CASRYWTVNYGYTF	TGTGCCAGCAGGTACTGGACAGTCAACTATGGCTACACCTTC
-	TRBV3-1	few	TRBJ1-5	CASSEGAYGNQPQHF	TGTGCCAGCAGTGAAGGGGCGTATGGCAATCAGCCCCAGCATTTT
TRBD1	TRBV6-5	-	TRBJ1-1	CASSDQTGYTEAFF	TGTGCCAGCAGTGATCAGACAGGGTACACTGAAGCTTTCTTT
-	TRBV5-1	-	TRBJ1-3	CASSAGGTGDGNTIYF	TGCGCCAGCAGCGCCGGTGGGACCGGGGACGGAAACACCATATATTTT
-	TRBV12-3/TRBV12-4	-	TRBJ1-2	CASSPERGDYGYTF	TGTGCCAGCAGCCCGGAGAGGGGTGACTATGGCTACACCTTC
TRBD1	TRBV24-1	-	TRBJ2-2	CATSDQGQTTGELFF	TGTGCCACCAGTGACCAGGGACAGACGACCGGGGAGCTGTTTTTT
-	TRBV9	few	TRBJ2-7	CASSPEGFLRGQYF	TGTGCCAGCAGCCCGGAGGGGTTTCTACGAGGGCAGTACTTC
-	TRBV29-1	-	TRBJ1-1	CSVSDRTNTEAFF	TGCAGCGTTTCTGACAGGACGAACACTGAAGCTTTCTTT
-	TRBV13	-	TRBJ2-1	CASSYRGGLMDEQFF	TGTGCCAGCAGCTACAGGGGAGGTCTAATGGATGAGCAGTTCTTC
TRBD2	TRBV5-1	few	TRBJ2-1	CASSLGVTSGRASNEQFF	TGCGCCAGCAGCTTAGGGGTGACTAGCGGGAGGGCAAGCAATGAGCAGTTCTTC
-	TRBV7-2	-	TRBJ1-4	CASSLTATVRTNNEKLFF	TGTGCCAGCAGCTTAACGGCGACAGTAAGAACGAACAATGAAAAACTGTTTTTT
TRBD2	TRBV12-3/TRBV12-4	many	TRBJ2-7	CASSLVGLAVYEQYF	TGTGCCAGCAGTTTGGTGGGACTAGCGGTCTACGAGCAGTACTTC
-	TRBV7-2	many	TRBJ2-5	CASSSGGYQETQYF	TGTGCCAGCAGCTCAGGGGGGTACCAAGAGACCCAGTACTTC
-	TRBV20-1	few	TRBJ2-3	CSAWVEKGYYHKFYTDTQYF	TGCAGTGCGTGGGTTGAAAAGGGGTACTATCACAAGTTTTACACAGATACGCAGTATTTT
-	TRBV12-3/TRBV12-4	few	TRBJ2-1	CASSFRGTTYNEQFF	TGTGCCAGCAGTTTTCGGGGGACAACCTACAATGAGCAGTTCTTC
TRBD2	TRBV6-1	few	TRBJ2-4	CASSEIQTSGSVLAKNIQYF	TGTGCCAGCAGTGAAATCCAGACTAGCGGGAGTGTTTTAGCCAAAAACATTCAGTACTTC
TRBD1	TRBV27	few	TRBJ2-2	CASRPDRVGTGELFF	TGTGCCAGCCGACCTGACAGGGTTGGCACCGGGGAGCTGTTTTTT
-	TRBV20-1	few	TRBJ2-1	CSASPIGGTHNEQFF	TGCAGTGCTTCCCCAATAGGGGGGACCCACAATGAGCAGTTCTTC
-	TRBV28	many	TRBJ2-4	CASSWGIQGIPKNIQYF	TGTGCCAGCAGTTGGGGAATTCAGGGAATTCCCAAAAACATTCAGTACTTC
TRBD1	TRBV20-1	few	TRBJ1-6	CSARETGWGSYNSPLHF	TGCAGTGCTAGAGAGACAGGGTGGGGATCCTATAATTCACCCCTCCACTTT
-	TRBV7-9	once	TRBJ1-1	CASSLSDLRDTEAFF	TGTGCCAGCAGCTTGTCCGACCTGAGGGACACTGAAGCTTTCTTT
TRBD1	TRBV29-1	many	TRBJ1-2	CSVDDGQDWYGYTF	TGCAGCGTTGACGACGGACAGGACTGGTATGGCTACACCTTC
-	TRBV12-3/TRBV12-4	few	TRBJ2-1	CARRRGGTRYNEQFF	TGTGCCAGGAGGAGAGGTGGGACCCGCTACAATGAGCAGTTCTTC
TRBD2	TRBV20-1	-	TRBJ2-3	CSAKGGRGSDTQYF	TGCAGTGCTAAGGGCGGGAGAGGGTCAGATACGCAGTATTTT
TRBD2	TRBV12-3/TRBV12-4	-	TRBJ2-2	CASTETAGGVTGELFF	TGTGCCAGCACTGAAACAGCGGGAGGGGTCACCGGGGAGCTGTTTTTT
-	TRBV10-2	few	TRBJ2-7	CASSDLGRVGSDEQYF	TGCGCCAGCAGTGACTTGGGCAGGGTGGGCTCTGACGAGCAGTACTTC
-	TRBV30	few	TRBJ1-2	CAWTSHSEGGYTF	TGTGCCTGGACTTCACACTCGGAGGGGGGCTACACCTTC
-	TRBV12-3/TRBV12-4	many	TRBJ2-7	CASSSFTGGEQYF	TGTGCCAGCAGTTCCTTTACAGGAGGCGAGCAGTACTTC
-	TRBV9	few	TRBJ1-4	CASSVSTRSEKLFF	TGTGCCAGCAGCGTCTCGACACGGAGTGAAAAACTGTTTTTT
-	TRBV5-1	-	TRBJ1-1	CASSLSEGLTAQAFF	TGCGCCAGCAGCTTGTCGGAGGGGCTAACCGCCCAAGCTTTCTTT
-	TRBV9	few	TRBJ2-4	CASSVGTDQNIQYF	TGTGCCAGCAGCGTTGGGACTGATCAAAACATTCAGTACTTC
TRBD2	TRBV7-2	-	TRBJ2-7	CASSLDRSGEWYF	TGTGCCAGCAGCTTAGATCGAAGCGGGGAGTGGTACTTC
TRBD1	TRBV2	-	TRBJ2-1	CASSEEGRGYNEQFF	TGTGCCAGCAGTGAAGAAGGCAGGGGGTACAATGAGCAGTTCTTC